Included here is one T cell receptor (beta chain) sequence, with context. It lacks a known antigen. Base qualities are not recorded, but no much larger clone differs from it by a single base. TCRbeta CDR3 regions were amplified from genomic DNA using the immunoSEQ Assay, a bias-controlled multiplex PCR. In the authors' own workflow: The number of nucleated cells in each sample was estimated by amplification of reference gene primers within the assay. To quantify the absolute abundance of each unique TCRbeta CDR3 rearrangement, sequence reads were collapsed and filtered. Productive Simpson clonality was computed per sample as the square root of Simpson's diversity index over productive rearrangements. TCRdb carries this immuneACCESS record with in-frame sequences only. Its versions omit some clonotypes, under half of them owing to an unresolved V gene in the studies checked, with the rest unexplained. V, J and clone size are taken as reported in that table, and D and trimming were inferred from the DNA itself. For this sample there are 300,000 to 350,000 clones; 87% appear just once. The ten largest clones take up around 2.1% of the sample.

Relative to germline, V is 0 bases shorter and J is 8 bases shorter, with 14 bases between their ends. The CDR3 holds 15 amino acids from the cysteine to the phenylalanine. Solely the CDR3 DNA is kept, with 45 bases framed from the first base. Looking up the germline V gene yields CDR1 SGDLS and CDR2 YYNGEE. The sample is drawn from a study of blood T cell repertoires in COVID-19 (dated by TCRdb to the early 2020s). For the wider study: Collaborator samples came from the United States, Italy and Spain and covered acute and convalescent phases of COVID-19. The prospective study material was composed of cDNA or gDNA derived from T cells, B-cell-depleted T cells, or PBMCs. The samples were drawn from two sources: the first 160 participants of the ongoing ImmuneRACE study, and 1,254 subjects contributed by 6 global collaborators. Where HLA class I and class II types were available, the types were taken from metadata supplied by the sample provider, not from assay-based typing. Subjects who had been exposed to COVID-19, were actively infected with it, or had recovered from it provided the deeply sampled blood TCRbeta repertoires that made up the dataset. The repertoires were released in a freely available public database intended as a resource for research on the immune response to SARS-CoV-2. A de-identified subject ID, COVID-19 status, age in years and sex were almost always included in the sample metadata.

Summary of the overall study and its limitations: Clinical and demographic metadata were provided uncurated, with the amount varying by source and participant.

Whole blood was collected in K2EDTA tubes by collaborating institutions according to the institutions' own protocols. For TCRbeta analysis, collaborator samples were shipped as frozen whole blood, as isolated PBMCs, or as DNA extracted from either sample type. The chain joins TRBV9 to TRBJ1-4; too little of a D gene remains to name it. This clonotype was sampled from a man between 18 and 35 years old with active or convalescent COVID-19. The material sequenced was peripheral blood. CDR3 sequence: CASSVGPTWEEKLFF. The nucleotide sequence is given as TGTGCCAGCAGCGTAGGGCCCACCTGGGAGGAAAAACTGTTTTTT.